One sample yielded the 6 T cell receptor beta chains listed below, sequenced in a study of response to subunit inactivated influenza vaccine. One entry per CDR3 protein results from TCRdb running MiXCR on the RT-PCR reads. The sample has 530,000 or so distinct CDR3 sequences, roughly 12% seen once. The specimen comprised PBMCs from blood, sampled on the day of vaccination. The receptors derive from a man aged 45-65 years who received an inactivated influenza vaccine.

This clonotype was seen many times. The chain joins TRBV12-3 or TRBV12-4 to TRBJ2-6; maybe TRBD2 (5 bases). Trimming took 6 bases from V and 2 from J, leaving 14 bases between them. The CDR3 is 16 amino acids. CDR3 coding DNA: TGTGCCAGCAGCACCTCGGGGATAGCTGGGGCCAACGTCCTGACTTTC. Protein: CASSTSGIAGANVLTF.

This clonotype was picked up a small number of times. The chain has TRBV2 and TRBJ2-5; 9 positions match TRBD1. In germline, CDR1 is SNHLY, CDR2 FYNNEI. V lost 6 bases, J lost 5 bases, and 7 bases stayed unmatched. The length of the CDR3 is 14 residues. Written as DNA, the CDR3 is TGTGCCAGCAGAACAACAGGGGGCGGGGAGACCCAGTACTTC. Translating it yields CASRTTGGGETQYF. Based on the CDR3 plus reference TRBV2 and TRBJ2-5, the full variable domain is EPEVTQTPSHQVTQMGQEVILRCVPISNHLYFYWYRQILGQKVEFLVSFYNNEISEKSEIFDDQFSVERPDGSNFTLKIRSTKLEDSAMYFCASRTTGGGETQYFGPGTRLLVL.

The V call is TRBV12-3 or TRBV12-4, the J call TRBJ2-7, with D possibly called TRBD1 or TRBD2 (6 bases each). The V gene lost 6 bases and the J gene lost 5 bases, with 14 bases spanning the gap. The CDR3 runs 13 residues. Here the CDR3 reads CASSWGAVNEQYF. The CDR3 DNA follows: TGTGCCAGCAGCTGGGGGGCGGTTAACGAGCAGTACTTC.

The gene calls are TRBV6-5 and TRBJ2-5; weak D call: TRBD2 (7 bases). V lost 5 bases, J lost 5 bases, and 21 bases lay in between. The CDR3 sequence is 16 residues long. Germline CDR1 reads MNHEY; CDR2 reads SVGAGI. The CDR3, as DNA: TGTGCCAGCAGTACTTCCCTCGGGGGGCGTACGGAGACCCAGTACTTC. Its translation is CASSTSLGGRTETQYF.

The table lists this clonotype with a count of one. This rearrangement joins TRBV20-1 to TRBJ2-1; tentatively, D is TRBD1 or TRBD2 (6 bases each). Deletions cut 3 bases from V and 8 bases from J, with 20 bases between. The CDR3 has 15 amino acids. Germline V gives CDR1 DFQATT, CDR2 SNEGSKA (reference sequence). CDR3 nucleotides: TGCAGTGCTAGGGGGTCAGGGGAATCGGGGGATGAGCAGTTCTTC. Its protein is CSARGSGESGDEQFF.

The chain is built from TRBV11-2 and TRBJ1-6; D may be TRBD1 (5 bases). V was clipped by 0 bases and J by 1 base, with 13 bases between them. The CDR3 is 18 amino acids. Per the germline V gene, CDR1 is SGHAT and CDR2 is FQNNGV. The CDR3 region is CASSLDGGRGSYNSPLHF. The CDR3 DNA reads as TGTGCCAGCAGCTTAGACGGGGGAAGAGGATCCTATAATTCACCCCTCCACTTT.